These 31 T cell receptor beta chains share one sample of origin, sequenced in a study of CD8 T cells in ankylosing spondylitis. TCRdb analysed the 5' RACE reads with MiXCR anew, one entry per CDR3 protein. Here the sample spans over 25,000 distinct CDR3 sequences, over 12% being singletons. The sequencing sample was made of blood. These receptors originate from a male donor with ankylosing spondylitis or in good health (not recorded which).

This clonotype was seen ten or more times. The rearrangement uses TRBV12-3 or TRBV12-4 and TRBJ1-5; TRBD1 might be the D (5 bases). The CDR3 sequence is 15 residues long. V gave up 5 bases and J gave up 1 base, with 12 bases separating them. CDR3 loop: CASSVQGGSNQPQHF. CDR3 in DNA: TGTGCCAGCAGTGTGCAGGGTGGGAGCAATCAGCCCCAGCATTTT.

CDR3 nucleotides: TGTGCCAGCAGACCGACTAGCGGGAATCGCGGGGAGCTGTTTTTT. This sequence encodes CASRPTSGNRGELFF. V and J are TRBV6-1 and TRBJ2-2, with 11 bases lining up with TRBD2. The CDR3 has 15 residues. J lost 7 bases, V lost 6 bases, and 7 bases had no gene match. Germline V gives CDR1 MNHNS, CDR2 SASEGT.

This clonotype was observed a few times. The chain links TRBV28 to TRBJ1-4; D uncertain. V dropped 6 bases and J dropped 7 bases, with 6 bases sitting between them. Germline CDR1 is MDHEN and CDR2 is SYDVKM. CDR3 size: 11 residues. The CDR3 spells CASSRIEKLFF. CDR3 nucleotides: TGTGCCAGCAGCCGTATTGAAAAACTGTTTTTT. Together with reference TRBV28 and TRBJ1-4, the CDR3 gives the full variable domain: DVKVTQSSRYLVKRTGEKVFLECVQDMDHENMFWYRQDPGLGLRLIYFSYDVKMKEKGDIPEGYSVSREKKERFSLILESASTNQTSMYLCASSRIEKLFFGSGTQLSVL.

This clonotype was observed a few times. The chain has TRBV20-1 and TRBJ2-3; 11 bases fit TRBD2. The length of the CDR3 is 17 residues. V shed 2 bases, J shed 0 bases, and the junction held 7 bases outside the gene matches. The germline V gene encodes CDR1 DFQATT and CDR2 SNEGSKA (reference sequence). This CDR3 is CSARKAGTSGSTDTQYF. CDR3 DNA sequence: TGCAGTGCTAGAAAAGCCGGGACTAGCGGCAGCACAGATACGCAGTATTTT.

The chain couples TRBV28 to TRBJ1-1; 10 nucleotides agree with TRBD1. The CDR3 has 14 residues. Germline assignment: CDR1 MDHEN and CDR2 SYDVKM. Losses at the gene ends were 6 bases for V and 3 bases for J; bases not matched to a gene: 4. The CDR3 protein is CASRQTGGYTEAFF. CDR3 nucleotide sequence: TGTGCCAGCAGACAGACAGGGGGCTACACTGAAGCTTTCTTT.

V and J are TRBV6-1 and TRBJ2-1, with TRBD2 identical over 14 bases. Germline V gives CDR1 MNHNS, CDR2 SASEGT. V was clipped by 8 bases and J by 6 bases; unmatched bases: 3. CDR3 length: 14 amino acids. In nucleotides, the CDR3 is TGTGCCAGCTACGGGACTAGCGGGAGCAATGAGCAGTTCTTC. Translation: CASYGTSGSNEQFF.

The chain recombines TRBV18 with TRBJ2-2; D is unclear. This CDR3 region has 13 residues. The V gene's germline CDR1 is KGHSH and CDR2 LQKENI. Trimming pared 3 bases from V and 0 bases from J, leaving 2 bases between. DNA of the CDR3: TGTGCCAGCTCACCCTCGAACACCGGGGAGCTGTTTTTT. It codes for CASSPSNTGELFF. Based on the CDR3 plus reference TRBV18 and TRBJ2-2, the full variable domain is NAGVMQNPRHLVRRRGQEARLRCSPMKGHSHVYWYRQLPEEGLKFMVYLQKENIIDESGMPKERFSAEFPKEGPSILRIQQVVRGDSAAYFCASSPSNTGELFFGEGSRLTVL.

The V gene is TRBV20-1, the J gene TRBJ2-1, with TRBD1 identical over 12 bases. CDR3 length: 16 amino acids. J was trimmed by 7 bases and V by 1 base; bases with no gene match: 8. Germline assignment: CDR1 DFQATT and CDR2 SNEGSKA (reference sequence). The CDR3 coding sequence is TGCAGTGCTAGAGCCCCCGGGACAGGGGGCTTTAATGAGCAGTTCTTC. It translates to CSARAPGTGGFNEQFF.

This clonotype turned up a few times. The V call is TRBV12-3 or TRBV12-4, the J call TRBJ1-6; D possibly corresponds to TRBD1 (5 bases). This CDR3 region has 14 residues. Trimming shortened V by 3 bases and J by 10 bases, and 13 bases separated the two germline ends. The CDR3 DNA is TGTGCCAGCAGTTTGGGGACGAGGGGATCACCCCTCCACTTT. This gives the protein CASSLGTRGSPLHF.

This clonotype has more than one count but fewer than ten. CDR3 in amino acids: CASSSGLGYTF. CDR3 bases: TGTGCCAGCAGTAGCGGACTCGGGTACACCTTC. The chain recombines TRBV12-3 or TRBV12-4 with TRBJ1-2; D gene uncertain. The V and J ends lost 5 bases and 11 bases respectively, with 12 bases between them. CDR3 length: 11 residues.

The rearrangement joins TRBV24-1 to TRBJ2-3; D unclear. There are 12 residues in the CDR3. Germline V gene lookup returns CDR1 KGHDR and CDR2 SFDVKD. Trimming pared 1 base from V and 2 bases from J, leaving 0 bases between. The DNA for the CDR3 is TGTGCCACCAGTGATTTCACAGATACGCAGTATTTT. Its protein is CATSDFTDTQYF.

This clonotype was observed a handful of times. The chain employs TRBV7-2 and TRBJ1-4; D is undetermined. The CDR3 has 13 amino acids. Germline CDR1 reads SGHTA; CDR2 reads FQGNSA. V was cut by 1 base and J by 7 bases, with 7 bases left in between. This chain's CDR3 is CASSLDRFEKLFF. CDR3 nucleotide sequence: TGTGCCAGCAGCTTAGACAGATTTGAAAAACTGTTTTTT.

This clonotype has only a few counts. The rearrangement uses TRBV29-1 and TRBJ2-7; 7 bases match TRBD1. The CDR3 covers 13 residues. CDR1 is SQVTM and CDR2 is ANQGSEA in the germline V gene. V lost 6 bases, J lost 5 bases, and 10 bases stayed unmatched. CDR3 region: CSVRRDRKNEQYF. CDR3 nucleotides: TGCAGCGTCCGCCGGGACAGAAAGAACGAGCAGTACTTC.

This chain joins TRBV12-3 or TRBV12-4 and TRBJ1-4; 10 positions agree with TRBD1. CDR3 length: 13 amino acids. With 7 bases clipped from V and 7 bases from J, the junction kept 3 bases outside the gene matches. The CDR3 DNA sequence: TGTGCCAGCACCGGGACAGGGGTTGAAAAACTGTTTTTT. It codes for CASTGTGVEKLFF.

This clonotype was detected many times. J is TRBJ2-3 and V is TRBV28; D gene unclear. The length of the CDR3 is 15 residues. Germline values: CDR1 MDHEN, CDR2 SYDVKM. Trimming took off 7 bases at V and 8 bases at J, with 22 bases between the two ends. CDR3 in DNA: TGTGCCAGCAAGGAATATCATACGACGGCTTCTACGCAGTATTTT. Translation gives CASKEYHTTASTQYF.

The CDR3 is CASSQLFSGRARNEQFF. As DNA, the CDR3 is TGCGCCAGCAGCCAACTTTTTAGCGGGAGGGCCAGGAATGAGCAGTTCTTC. The chain uses TRBV4-1 and TRBJ2-1; TRBD2 matches at 11 bases. CDR3 length equals 17 residues. Trimming took 2 bases from V and 7 from J; bases not matched to a gene: 10. From germline, CDR1 is MGHRA and CDR2 YSYEKL.

V gene TRBV5-1 combines with J gene TRBJ2-3, with D perhaps TRBD1 or TRBD2 (5 bases each). This CDR3 comprises 13 residues. The V end was cut by 4 bases, the J end by 2 bases, with 8 bases between. Per the germline V gene, CDR1 is SGHRS and CDR2 is YFSETQ. The CDR3 spells CASSGGNTDTQYF. Written as DNA, the CDR3 is TGCGCCAGCAGCGGGGGAAACACAGATACGCAGTATTTT. Together with reference TRBV5-1 and TRBJ2-3, the CDR3 gives the full variable domain: KAGVTQTPRYLIKTRGQQVTLSCSPISGHRSVSWYQQTPGQGLQFLFEYFSETQRNKGNFPGRFSGRQFSNSRSEMNVSTLELGDSALYLCASSGGNTDTQYFGPGTRLTVL.

Only a few counts were recorded for this clonotype. This chain links TRBV9 with TRBJ2-1; 8 bases agree with TRBD2. Germline V CDR1 and CDR2: SGDLS, YYNGEE. The junction had 5 bases not matched to a gene; V was cut back by 4 bases and J by 5 bases. The CDR3 loop spans 14 amino acids. CDR3 loop: CASSISGNNNEQFF. CDR3 in DNA: TGTGCCAGCAGCATTAGCGGGAACAACAATGAGCAGTTCTTC.

The rearrangement uses TRBV20-1 and TRBJ2-7; maybe TRBD1 (5 bases). Trimming cost V 1 base and J 4 bases, with 8 bases left between them. The length of the CDR3 is 12 residues. The germline V gene encodes CDR1 DFQATT and CDR2 SNEGSKA (reference sequence). The CDR3 nucleotides are TGCAGTGCTAGAGGGGGCCTATACGAGCAGTACGTC. It encodes CSARGGLYEQYV.

There are a few counts of this clonotype. This sequence joins TRBV12-3 or TRBV12-4 and TRBJ1-5; D not certain. The length of the CDR3 is 13 residues. Trimming took 2 bases from V and 0 from J, leaving 2 bases between them. Written as DNA, the CDR3 is TGTGCCAGCAGTTTAAGTAGCAATCAGCCCCAGCATTTT. It translates to CASSLSSNQPQHF.

The V gene is TRBV3-1, the J gene TRBJ2-1; D gene uncertain. Trimming cost V 0 bases and J 5 bases, with 5 bases left between them. The CDR3 has 13 residues. Germline V gene sequence: CDR1 LGHDT, CDR2 YNNKEL (reference sequence). CDR3 DNA: TGTGCCAGCAGCCAAGACTACGACAATGAGCAGTTCTTC. Protein product: CASSQDYDNEQFF.

The V gene is TRBV21-1, the J gene TRBJ1-2; the table's D call, TRBD1, was not checked against the DNA. TRBV21-1 is a listed pseudogene. The CDR3 is 17 amino acids. CDR3: CASSKKGLWDNFYGYTF. The CDR3 nucleotides are TGTGCCAGCAGCAAGAAGGGCTTATGGGACAACTTCTATGGCTACACCTTC.

This CDR3 is CASEELGNTGELFF. The CDR3 DNA reads as TGTGCCAGCGAGGAACTCGGGAACACCGGGGAGCTGTTTTTT. The rearrangement joins TRBV2 to TRBJ2-2; D not certain. Germline values: CDR1 SNHLY, CDR2 FYNNEI. The CDR3 spans 14 residues. V was trimmed by 8 bases and J by 1 base, leaving 11 bases between them.

The chain couples TRBV5-1 to TRBJ2-5; D uncertain. The CDR3 consists of 11 residues. Germline-derived CDR1 and CDR2 are SGHRS and YFSETQ. V was trimmed by 5 bases and J by 2 bases, leaving 4 bases between them. CDR3 loop: CASRSQETQYF. Here the CDR3 DNA reads TGCGCCAGCAGGTCACAAGAGACCCAGTACTTC.

This chain connects TRBV5-5 to TRBJ2-5; 8 nucleotides align to TRBD2. Per germline, CDR1 SGHKS and CDR2 YYEKEE (reference sequence). This CDR3 is 13 amino acids long. Trimming removed 4 bases from V and 4 bases from J; junction bases left unmatched: 3. The CDR3 bases are TGTGCCAGCAGCGTTAGCGGGACAGAGACCCAGTACTTC. As protein: CASSVSGTETQYF.

This clonotype was counted ten times or more. The J gene is TRBJ1-6, the V gene TRBV9; 7 nucleotides agree with TRBD1. This CDR3 has 15 residues. Germline-derived CDR1 and CDR2 are SGDLS and YYNGEE. V lost 0 bases, J lost 7 bases, and 4 bases stayed unmatched. CDR3 in DNA: TGTGCCAGCAGCGTAGCCGGGACAGAAAATTCACCCCTCCACTTT. This sequence encodes CASSVAGTENSPLHF.

The chain has TRBV20-1 and TRBJ2-2; D unresolved. CDR3 length: 13 residues. CDR1 is DFQATT, CDR2 SNEGSKA, per germline (reference sequence). V lost 3 bases to trimming and J lost 4 bases, with 9 bases between them. CDR3 loop: CSARELGTGELFF. The DNA for the CDR3 is TGCAGTGCTAGGGAGTTGGGCACCGGGGAGCTGTTTTTT.

This clonotype was seen a handful of times. J is TRBJ2-2 and V is TRBV20-1; D perhaps matches TRBD2 (5 bases). The CDR3 extends over 13 amino acids. CDR1 and CDR2 (germline): DFQATT, SNEGSKA (reference sequence). Trimming took off 5 bases at V and 6 bases at J, with 13 bases between the two ends. CDR3 nucleotides: TGCAGTGCTCCCGGGATCCCTTCCGGGGAGCTGTTTTTT. Its translation: CSAPGIPSGELFF.

A few counts support this clonotype. The V gene is TRBV20-1, the J gene TRBJ2-3, with 12 bases lining up with TRBD2. V was pared by 7 bases and J by 4 bases, with 9 bases of the junction left unmatched. The CDR3 spans 15 residues. Germline V gene sequence: CDR1 DFQATT, CDR2 SNEGSKA (reference sequence). DNA for the CDR3: TGCAGTGTGGGCCGTTCTAGCGGGAGGGCAGATACGCAGTATTTT. It specifies CSVGRSSGRADTQYF.

The chain is built from TRBV24-1 and TRBJ1-1, with D maybe TRBD1 (6 bases). The CDR3 loop spans 13 amino acids. Germline V gives CDR1 KGHDR, CDR2 SFDVKD. V lost 8 bases to trimming and J lost 0 bases, with 9 bases between them. The CDR3 spells CATKDRLNTEAFF. The CDR3 coding sequence is TGTGCCACCAAGGACAGATTGAACACTGAAGCTTTCTTT.

This clonotype occurred many times. This chain links TRBV7-9 with TRBJ1-1; D remains unclear. The V end was cut by 0 bases, the J end by 5 bases, with 4 bases between. The CDR3 sequence is 12 residues long. Germline CDR1 is SEHNR and CDR2 is FQNEAQ (reference sequence). The CDR3 sequence is CASSLAGTEAFF. The CDR3 DNA sequence: TGTGCCAGCAGCTTAGCGGGGACTGAAGCTTTCTTT.